Shown below are 31 T cell receptor beta chains from a single sample sequenced in a study of molecular identifiers for immune sequencing clone quantification. MiXCR was run by TCRdb on the PCR reads, yielding one entry per CDR3 protein. The sample lists some 320,000 distinct CDR3 sequences, 24% occurring once. The source material was naive CD8+ T cells from blood, with Jurkat cell RNA spiked in. Stated subset: FACS-sorted CD8+CD4-CCR7+CD45RA+ naive T cells. The receptor set was obtained from a human donor in good health. Some libraries in this study had Jurkat cell RNA spiked in.

This clonotype was seen at least ten times. The J gene is TRBJ2-5, the V gene TRBV9, with D unresolved. The V gene's germline CDR1 is SGDLS and CDR2 YYNGEE. V lost 4 bases, J lost 1 base, and 8 bases lay in between. The CDR3 is 13 amino acids. Here the CDR3 reads CASSPLTQETQYF. The CDR3 DNA reads as TGTGCCAGCAGCCCATTGACCCAAGAGACCCAGTACTTC.

This clonotype has more than one count but fewer than ten. The V and J genes are TRBV7-6 and TRBJ2-3; 8 bases agree with TRBD1. The CDR3 has 16 residues. V gave up 1 base and J gave up 7 bases; unmatched junction bases: 10. CDR1 is SGHVS and CDR2 is FNYEAQ in the germline V gene. The CDR3 here is CASSLDWQGAQNTQYF. In nucleotides, the CDR3 is TGTGCCAGCAGCTTAGATTGGCAGGGGGCGCAGAATACGCAGTATTTT. The variable domain in full, completed from reference TRBV7-6 and TRBJ2-3, reads GAGVSQSPRYKVTKRGQDVALRCDPISGHVSLYWYRQALGQGPEFLTYFNYEAQQDKSGLPNDRFSAERPEGSISTLTIQRTEQRDSAMYRCASSLDWQGAQNTQYFGPGTRLTVL.

This clonotype was seen many times. The chain carries TRBV6-5 and TRBJ1-1, with 8 bases matching TRBD1. V was clipped by 6 bases and J by 5 bases; unmatched bases: 8. The CDR3 spans 14 residues. Germline-derived CDR1 and CDR2 are MNHEY and SVGAGI. CDR3 in amino acids: CASSSTGGGTEAFF. CDR3 in DNA: TGTGCCAGCAGCTCCACAGGGGGAGGGACTGAAGCTTTCTTT.

This clonotype was detected a few times. The rearrangement uses TRBV7-9 and TRBJ2-7; D remains unclear. Germline-derived CDR1 and CDR2 are SEHNR and FQNEAQ (reference sequence). The length of the CDR3 is 13 residues. Trimming cost V 0 bases and J 5 bases, with 8 bases left between them. The CDR3 DNA sequence: TGTGCCAGCAGCTTAGCAGGAACTAACGAGCAGTACTTC. Its protein product is CASSLAGTNEQYF. The entire variable domain, with the rest obtained from reference TRBV7-9 and TRBJ2-7, is as follows: DTGVSQNPRHKITKRGQNVTFRCDPISEHNRLYWYRQTLGQGPEFLTYFQNEAQLEKSRLLSDRFSAERPKGSFSTLEIQRTEQGDSAMYLCASSLAGTNEQYFGPGTRLTVT.

This clonotype was detected ten times or more. The chain carries TRBV11-2 and TRBJ2-1, with a possible D match to TRBD1 (6 bases). There are 15 residues in the CDR3. V lost 5 bases, J lost 4 bases, and 15 bases lay in between. Germline CDR1 reads SGHAT; CDR2 reads FQNNGV. The CDR3 DNA is TGTGCCAGCAGCCCAGGGGCATCCGCATACAATGAGCAGTTCTTC. Its translation is CASSPGASAYNEQFF.

This clonotype was detected a few times. CDR3 sequence (DNA): TGTGCCAGCAGCTCCACACTAGCGGGGGGGCTGGAGCAGTTCTTC. Protein: CASSSTLAGGLEQFF. This rearrangement joins TRBV7-6 to TRBJ2-1, with 13 bases fitting TRBD2. The CDR3 has 15 amino acids. Unmatched junction bases numbered 7, after V lost 4 bases and J lost 10 bases. Germline V CDR1 and CDR2: SGHVS, FNYEAQ. The full variable domain, in which reference TRBV7-6 and TRBJ2-1 provide the parts outside the CDR3, is GAGVSQSPRYKVTKRGQDVALRCDPISGHVSLYWYRQALGQGPEFLTYFNYEAQQDKSGLPNDRFSAERPEGSISTLTIQRTEQRDSAMYRCASSSTLAGGLEQFFGPGTRLTVL.

This clonotype came up many times. This chain uses TRBV6-2 or TRBV6-3 with TRBJ1-5, with D perhaps TRBD1 (6 bases). The V end lost 4 bases, the J end lost 4 bases, and 11 bases lay between the germline ends. Germline CDR1 and CDR2: MNHEY and SVGEGT. CDR3 length: 14 amino acids. The CDR3 loop is CASSFGQPNQPQHF. For the CDR3, the DNA is TGTGCCAGCAGTTTCGGACAGCCTAATCAGCCCCAGCATTTT.

This clonotype was seen ten or more times. The chain couples TRBV5-6 to TRBJ1-5; maybe TRBD1 (6 bases). Trimming took off 4 bases at V and 5 bases at J, with 10 bases between the two ends. This CDR3 is built from 13 residues. Germline CDR1 and CDR2: SGHDT and YYEEEE. CDR3 sequence (DNA): TGTGCCAGCAGCCAGGACAGCTATCAGCCCCAGCATTTT. Amino acid sequence: CASSQDSYQPQHF.

This clonotype was seen only a few times. The genes are TRBV30 and TRBJ2-2, with 7 bases that match TRBD1. V trimming: 2 bases; J trimming: 6 bases; junction bases outside the gene matches: 3. Germline CDR1 reads GTSNPN; CDR2 reads SVGIG (reference sequence). The CDR3 is 13 amino acids. CDR3 coding DNA: TGTGCCTGGAGTACGACAGGGTCCGGGGAGCTGTTTTTT. It translates to CAWSTTGSGELFF.

This clonotype was seen at least ten times. The chain carries TRBV14 and TRBJ2-7; D assignment may be TRBD1 or TRBD2 (5 bases each). CDR1 and CDR2 (germline): SGHDN, FVKESK. The V and J ends lost 0 bases and 6 bases respectively, with 9 bases between them. This CDR3 has 13 amino acids. This CDR3 reads CASSQDRAGEQYF. The DNA of the CDR3 is TGTGCCAGCAGCCAAGACAGGGCGGGCGAGCAGTACTTC.

This clonotype was seen only a few times. The chain carries TRBV4-3 and TRBJ2-3; 11 bases map to TRBD2. Losses at the gene ends were 2 bases for V and 6 bases for J; bases not matched to a gene: 7. The CDR3 is 16 residues long. The germline V gene encodes CDR1 LGHNA and CDR2 YSLEER. The chain's CDR3 is CASSQSTSGASDTQYF. The CDR3 DNA follows: TGCGCCAGCAGCCAATCGACTAGCGGGGCCTCGGATACGCAGTATTTT.

This clonotype was counted many times. The V gene is TRBV7-9, the J gene TRBJ2-1, with TRBD2 identical over 9 bases. The CDR3 is 13 amino acids. CDR1 SEHNR and CDR2 FQNEAQ come from the germline V gene (reference sequence). Trimming at V came to 8 bases and at J to 12 bases, leaving 11 bases not matched to a gene. The CDR3, as DNA: TGTGCCAGCGGGGGACTAGCCGTGACGGGGCAGTTCTTC. It is translated as CASGGLAVTGQFF.

Concerning this clonotype: The junction differs from germline at one of its ends, possibly a read error. This sequence joins TRBV7-9 and TRBJ2-1; possibly TRBD2 for D (5 bases). The CDR3 covers 16 residues. The germline gives CDR1 SEHNR, CDR2 FQNEAQ (reference sequence). The CDR3 protein is CASSLGAVGSYNEQSF. The CDR3 DNA reads TGTGCCAGCAGCTTAGGAGCGGTCGGCTCCTACAATGAGCAGTCCTTC. Drawing the rest from reference TRBV7-9 and TRBJ2-1, the complete variable domain is DTGVSQNPRHKITKRGQNVTFRCDPISEHNRLYWYRQTLGQGPEFLTYFQNEAQLEKSRLLSDRFSAERPKGSFSTLEIQRTEQGDSAMYLCASSLGAVGSYNEQSFGPGTRLTVL.

In this sample, this clonotype turned up a few times. DNA for the CDR3: TGTGCCAGTAGTTTCGCGGCAGATACGCAGTATTTT. Translation gives CASSFAADTQYF. The V gene is TRBV19, the J gene TRBJ2-3, with D unclear. Trimming took 5 bases from V and 4 from J, leaving 7 bases between them. CDR1 LNHDA and CDR2 SQIVND come from the germline V gene (reference sequence). The CDR3 has 12 amino acids. Combining the CDR3 with reference TRBV19 and TRBJ2-3 gives the whole variable domain DGGITQSPKYLFRKEGQNVTLSCEQNLNHDAMYWYRQDPGQGLRLIYYSQIVNDFQKGDIAEGYSVSREKKESFPLTVTSAQKNPTAFYLCASSFAADTQYFGPGTRLTVL.

This clonotype was counted many times. The CDR3 protein is CASSLEAGDTDTQYF. The CDR3 bases are TGTGCCAGCAGCCTGGAAGCGGGAGACACAGATACGCAGTATTTT. The rearrangement joins TRBV7-6 to TRBJ2-3; 8 bases line up with TRBD2. The CDR3 contains 15 residues. Trimming took 5 bases from V and 2 from J; bases not matched to a gene: 6. Germline V gives CDR1 SGHVS, CDR2 FNYEAQ.

About this clonotype itself: This may stem from a read error, because a much larger clone lies one nucleotide away. This sequence joins TRBV5-1 and TRBJ1-4; the D is unclear. The germline V and J ends were trimmed by 0 bases and 8 bases, with 20 bases remaining between them. Looked up from germline, CDR1 is SGHRS and CDR2 is YFSETQ. The CDR3 has 17 residues. The CDR3 region has the DNA TGCGCCAGCAGCTTGGGCTCCCTTAACCAGGAGGGCGAAAAACTGTTTTTT. Translation gives CASSLGSLNQEGEKLFF.

This clonotype was seen just once. This chain connects TRBV30 to TRBJ2-7; 8 nucleotides agree with TRBD1. J was trimmed by 3 bases and V by 3 bases; bases with no gene match: 10. The length of the CDR3 is 15 residues. Per germline, CDR1 GTSNPN and CDR2 SVGIG (reference sequence). As DNA, the CDR3 is TGTGCCTGGAGAAAGATGGGACAGGTGAACTACGAGCAGTACTTC. Protein sequence: CAWRKMGQVNYEQYF.

This clonotype was recorded at least ten times. V usage is TRBV7-9 and J usage is TRBJ2-7; weak D call: TRBD1 (6 bases). This CDR3 comprises 14 residues. V was shortened by 2 bases and J by 5 bases, with 13 bases between the two germline ends. Looked up from germline, CDR1 is SEHNR and CDR2 is FQNEAQ (reference sequence). CDR3 residues: CASSLLAGDHEQYF. The DNA of the CDR3 is TGTGCCAGCAGCTTATTGGCAGGGGACCACGAGCAGTACTTC. The complete variable domain, with remaining parts taken from reference TRBV7-9 and TRBJ2-7, reads DTGVSQNPRHKITKRGQNVTFRCDPISEHNRLYWYRQTLGQGPEFLTYFQNEAQLEKSRLLSDRFSAERPKGSFSTLEIQRTEQGDSAMYLCASSLLAGDHEQYFGPGTRLTVT.

As concerns this clonotype: A much larger clone lies a single base off, so this may be a read error. The rearrangement uses TRBV29-1 and TRBJ2-2, with D maybe TRBD1 (5 bases). The CDR3 contains 14 residues. Trimming cost V 1 base and J 4 bases, with 10 bases left between them. In germline, CDR1 is SQVTM, CDR2 ANQGSEA. CDR3 bases: TGCAGCGTTGAAGGGACAAGGGTCACCGGGGAGCTGTTTTTT. This encodes CSVEGTRVTGELFF.

As regards this clonotype: A read error may account for a junction end that differs from germline. CDR3 DNA: TGTGCCGGCAGCTTAGCTTCGGGGACTGAAGCTTTCTTT. Residues: CAGSLASGTEAFF. The V and J genes are TRBV7-6 and TRBJ1-1; no definite D call. The CDR3 consists of 13 residues. In germline, CDR1 is SGHVS, CDR2 FNYEAQ.

This chain connects TRBV5-6 to TRBJ2-7, with D perhaps matching TRBD1 or TRBD2 (5 bases each). V was pared by 7 bases and J by 3 bases, with 11 bases between. The germline CDR1 and CDR2 sequences are SGHDT and YYEEEE. The CDR3 loop spans 12 amino acids. The CDR3, as DNA: TGTGCCAGCGGCCGGGGCAGCTACGAGCAGTACTTC. Protein sequence: CASGRGSYEQYF.

The chain employs TRBV23-1 and TRBJ1-4; weak D call: TRBD1 (5 bases). TRBV23-1 is an ORF, and what it does is uncertain. The CDR3 length is 17 residues. Trimming removed 7 bases at V and 7 bases at J, with 25 bases between. DNA for the CDR3: TGCGCCAGCAACCCGAGGGGCGGCGGGCCAAGATGTGAAAAACTGTTTTTT. Residues: CASNPRGGGPRCEKLFF.

The J gene is TRBJ2-3, the V gene TRBV12-5, with TRBD1 identical over 8 bases. The CDR3 sequence is 15 residues long. V gave up 5 bases and J gave up 0 bases; unmatched junction bases: 4. CDR1 is LGHNT, CDR2 FRNRAP, per germline. This chain's CDR3 is CASGPGQASTDTQYF. DNA of the CDR3: TGTGCTAGTGGTCCGGGACAGGCGAGCACAGATACGCAGTATTTT.

This clonotype was seen more than once but under ten times. The rearrangement uses TRBV6-2 or TRBV6-3 and TRBJ1-5; 7 positions match TRBD1. The CDR3 contains 15 residues. Trimming removed 6 bases from V and 4 bases from J; junction bases left unmatched: 9. CDR1 and CDR2 from the germline V gene are MNHEY and SVGEGT. DNA for the CDR3: TGTGCCAGCAGCTACGGCTACAGGGGTAATCAGCCCCAGCATTTT. This translates into CASSYGYRGNQPQHF.

The V and J genes are TRBV28 and TRBJ2-3; D is unclear. The germline CDR1 and CDR2 sequences are MDHEN and SYDVKM. V was pared by 3 bases and J by 2 bases, with 6 bases between. The CDR3 has 13 amino acids. This CDR3 reads CASSFRVTDTQYF. The DNA of the CDR3 is TGTGCCAGCAGTTTTAGAGTCACAGATACGCAGTATTTT.

This clonotype was seen ten or more times. J is TRBJ2-3 and V is TRBV5-4; D is unclear. The germline CDR1 and CDR2 sequences are SGHNT and YYREEE (reference sequence). CDR3 length: 14 amino acids. V was clipped by 4 bases and J by 6 bases, with 15 bases between them. CDR3 region: CASSLGTSRDTQYF. The CDR3 DNA reads as TGTGCCAGCAGCCTGGGAACCTCACGGGATACGCAGTATTTT.

There are a few counts of this clonotype. The chain recombines TRBV6-4 with TRBJ2-3; 8 bases fit TRBD1. The CDR3 extends over 17 amino acids. V was pared by 8 bases and J by 0 bases, with 13 bases of the junction left unmatched. Looked up from germline, CDR1 is MRHNA and CDR2 is SNTAGT. The DNA of the CDR3 is TGTGCCAGCGACGCGGGACAGGCTGGGATTAGCACAGATACGCAGTATTTT. It encodes CASDAGQAGISTDTQYF.

The chain links TRBV7-9 to TRBJ2-3, with 9 bases lining up with TRBD2. CDR1 SEHNR and CDR2 FQNEAQ come from the germline V gene (reference sequence). Trimming at V came to 5 bases and at J to 4 bases, leaving 7 bases not matched to a gene. The CDR3 spans 15 residues. The CDR3 DNA reads as TGTGCCAGCAGCCTGAGGACTAGCGATCCAGATACGCAGTATTTT. Translating gives CASSLRTSDPDTQYF.

This clonotype came up many times. The chain combines TRBV7-2 with TRBJ2-1, with TRBD2 matching 8 bases. The V gene end was trimmed by 0 bases and the J gene end by 10 bases; junction bases not matched to a gene: 8. Germline-derived CDR1 and CDR2 are SGHTA and FQGNSA. The CDR3 is 15 amino acids. CDR3 region: CASSLAVGGAVEQFF. The CDR3 nucleotides are TGTGCCAGCAGCTTAGCGGTCGGGGGGGCCGTAGAGCAGTTCTTC.

This clonotype showed up just a few times. The chain carries TRBV3-1 and TRBJ2-3; 7 nucleotides line up with TRBD2. Germline V gene data show CDR1 as LGHDT and CDR2 as YNNKEL (reference sequence). This CDR3 is 17 amino acids long. With V trimmed by 0 bases and J by 2 bases, 8 bases remained unmatched. Written as DNA, the CDR3 is TGTGCCAGCAGCCAAGACCGGGCTAGCGGCCCCACAGATACGCAGTATTTT. Its translation: CASSQDRASGPTDTQYF.

In this sample, this clonotype turned up many times. The V call is TRBV7-9, the J call TRBJ2-6; D gene uncertain. Germline V gene sequence: CDR1 SEHNR, CDR2 FQNEAQ (reference sequence). V was shortened by 5 bases and J by 0 bases, with 8 bases between the two germline ends. CDR3 length: 15 amino acids. DNA for the CDR3: TGTGCCAGCAGCCCATTAAGCTCTGGGGCCAACGTCCTGACTTTC. It specifies CASSPLSSGANVLTF.